This T cell receptor beta chain appears in the sequencing data of a study of blood T cell repertoires in COVID-19 (TCRdb year 2020). In the study overall: Samples from collaborators originated in the United States, Italy and Spain and spanned both the acute and convalescent phases of COVID-19. Where available, HLA class I and class II types were taken from metadata supplied by the sample provider and were not determined by assay-based typing. A freely available public database, intended as a resource for researchers studying the immune response to SARS-CoV-2, is where the repertoires were released. The samples were drawn from two sources: the first 160 participants of the ongoing ImmuneRACE study, and 1,000 to 1,500 subjects contributed by 6 global collaborators. The prospective study material was composed of cDNA or gDNA derived from T cells, B-cell-depleted T cells, or PBMCs. A de-identified subject ID, COVID-19 status, age in years and sex were almost always included in the sample metadata. The dataset comprised deeply sampled blood TCRbeta repertoires from subjects exposed to, actively infected with, or recovered from COVID-19. Beyond this particular receptor, the publication reports: How much clinical and demographic metadata was included differed by source and by participant, and the metadata was provided uncurated.

The V end loses 3 bases and the J end loses 2 bases, and a stretch of 10 bases separates them. The CDR3 numbers 15 residues from cysteine through phenylalanine. The sequence is cut down to CDR3 DNA, 45 bases in frame from base 1. CDR1 and CDR2 were assigned from the germline V gene (reference sequence) as SEHNR and FQNEAQ. Whole blood was collected in K2EDTA tubes by collaborating institutions according to the institutions' own protocols. For TCRbeta analysis, collaborator samples were shipped as frozen whole blood, as isolated PBMCs, or as DNA extracted from either sample type. Remarks on this clone: What this receptor recognizes is not known. The sample holds no much larger clone one base away, and base qualities are not on file.

TCRbeta CDR3 regions were amplified from genomic DNA using the immunoSEQ Assay, a bias-controlled multiplex PCR. Per the original workflow: Within the assay, amplification of reference gene primers was used to estimate how many nucleated cells each sample contained. To quantify the absolute abundance of each unique TCRbeta CDR3 rearrangement, sequence reads were collapsed and filtered. Productive Simpson clonality was computed per sample as the square root of Simpson's diversity index over productive rearrangements. In TCRdb, the immuneACCESS table is reduced to in-frame sequences with V and J assigned. These tables do not hold every clone; where another copy was compared, an unresolved V gene accounts for under half, and the others remain unexplained. V and J calls and clone size are given by that table; D and trimming were obtained from the DNA. The table for this sample lists some 260,000 clones; approximately 81% of them were counted only once. In total, the top ten clones hold roughly 3.1% of the sample.

The sequence came from a young woman with acute or convalescent COVID-19. The specimen sequenced was peripheral blood. Here the chain combines TRBV7-9 and TRBJ2-2, with no confidently assigned D gene. The CDR3 reads as follows: CASSLEYRNTGELFF. The bases read TGTGCCAGCAGCTTGGAGTATCGAAACACCGGGGAGCTGTTTTTT.